This T cell receptor beta chain was captured in a study of cytotoxic CD8 clonotypes in ibrutinib-treated CLL. About the research overall: Mean productive templates were around 260,000; mean productive rearrangements were around 93,000.

The table came from immunoSEQ multiplex PCR; TCRdb's copy has only in-frame clones and leaves some out. Altogether some 22,000 clones are present, under 85% being singletons, with the ten largest covering more than 7%. This clone was recorded a few times. Germline values: CDR1 SGDLS, CDR2 YYNGEE. This CDR3 is 14 amino acids long. V was clipped by 6 bases and J by 1 base, with 11 bases between them. This receptor was taken from a human donor with chronic lymphocytic leukemia. The sequencing here drew on PBMCs, taken before ibrutinib treatment. The chain carries TRBV9 and TRBJ1-3; D uncertain. The CDR3 nucleotides read TGTGCCAGCACCGGAAGCGGGTCTGGAAACACCATATATTTT. Its protein is CASTGSGSGNTIYF.